The 6 T cell receptor beta chains below come from one sample, sequenced in a study of tumor-infiltrating lymphocytes in localized non-small cell lung cancer. TCRdb's copy holds only in-frame clones and misses some; the assay was immunoSEQ multiplex PCR. The data hold about 15,000 clones, with around 84% observed a single time. The sample consisted of uninvolved lung tissue not adjacent to the tumor. The receptors shown here come from a human donor with non-small cell lung cancer.

V gene TRBV2 combines with J gene TRBJ2-3; the D is unclear. Trimming removed 7 bases at V and 2 bases at J, with 10 bases between. Germline V gives CDR1 SNHLY, CDR2 FYNNEI. This CDR3 is 13 amino acids long. This CDR3 is CASKRRDTDTQYF. Here the CDR3 DNA reads TGTGCCAGCAAGCGTAGGGACACAGATACGCAGTATTTT.

This clone was detected only a few times. J is TRBJ2-1 and V is TRBV5-4, with D possibly being TRBD2 (5 bases). Germline assignment: CDR1 SGHNT and CDR2 YYREEE (reference sequence). The V and J ends lost 1 base and 0 bases respectively, with 11 bases between them. The CDR3 extends over 16 amino acids. The CDR3 spells CASSLWRQSSYNEQFF. The CDR3 DNA is TGTGCCAGCAGCTTGTGGAGGCAGAGCTCCTACAATGAGCAGTTCTTC.

In its sample, this clone was seen a few times. The V and J genes are TRBV18 and TRBJ1-1; D gene ambiguous. V lost 3 bases to trimming and J lost 5 bases, with 10 bases between them. The CDR3 length is 13 residues. Germline V gives CDR1 KGHSH, CDR2 LQKENI. The CDR3 protein is CASSPLAGTEAFF. The CDR3 region has the DNA TGTGCCAGCTCACCGCTGGCGGGGACTGAAGCTTTCTTT. Based on the CDR3 plus reference TRBV18 and TRBJ1-1, the full variable domain is NAGVMQNPRHLVRRRGQEARLRCSPMKGHSHVYWYRQLPEEGLKFMVYLQKENIIDESGMPKERFSAEFPKEGPSILRIQQVVRGDSAAYFCASSPLAGTEAFFGQGTRLTVV.

Here the CDR3 reads CASTLRGSTDTQYF. Here the CDR3 DNA reads TGTGCCAGCACCCTCAGGGGGAGCACAGATACGCAGTATTTT. The chain joins TRBV7-9 to TRBJ2-3; 7 bases are shared with TRBD1. The CDR3 sequence is 14 residues long. Germline lookup yields CDR1 SEHNR and CDR2 FQNEAQ (reference sequence). V lost 7 bases to trimming and J lost 0 bases; unmatched junction nucleotides: 4. The full variable domain, with the rest looked up from reference TRBV7-9 and TRBJ2-3, is DTGVSQNPRHKITKRGQNVTFRCDPISEHNRLYWYRQTLGQGPEFLTYFQNEAQLEKSRLLSDRFSAERPKGSFSTLEIQRTEQGDSAMYLCASTLRGSTDTQYFGPGTRLTVL.

This clone showed up just a few times. The chain couples TRBV2 to TRBJ1-1; D is ambiguous. V shed 4 bases and J shed 4 bases, with 13 bases lying between them. The CDR3 sequence is 14 residues long. Germline V gene data show CDR1 as SNHLY and CDR2 as FYNNEI. Written as DNA, the CDR3 is TGTGCCAGCAGTGTGGATCTCCTTGGCACTGAAGCTTTCTTT. Translation gives CASSVDLLGTEAFF.

The chain has TRBV10-3 and TRBJ1-1; TRBD1 is a possible D gene (5 bases). This CDR3 region has 13 residues. Trimming pared 11 bases from V and 3 bases from J, leaving 16 bases between. The germline CDR1 and CDR2 sequences are ENHRY and SYGVKD. The CDR3 DNA reads TGTGCCTCCCGGGGCACAGAGGACACTGAAGCTTTCTTT. It encodes CASRGTEDTEAFF.